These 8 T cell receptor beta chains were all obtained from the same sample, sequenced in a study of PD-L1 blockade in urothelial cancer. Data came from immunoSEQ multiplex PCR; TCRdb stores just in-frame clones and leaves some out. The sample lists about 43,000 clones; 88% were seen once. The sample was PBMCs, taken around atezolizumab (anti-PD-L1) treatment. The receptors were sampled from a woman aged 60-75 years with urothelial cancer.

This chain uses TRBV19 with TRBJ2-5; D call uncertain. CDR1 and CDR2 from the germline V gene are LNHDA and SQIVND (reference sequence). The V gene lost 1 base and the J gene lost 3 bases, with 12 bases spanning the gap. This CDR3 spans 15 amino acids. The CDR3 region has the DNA TGTGCCAGTAGTATAGTAACCTATGGTAAAGAGACCCAGTACTTC. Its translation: CASSIVTYGKETQYF.

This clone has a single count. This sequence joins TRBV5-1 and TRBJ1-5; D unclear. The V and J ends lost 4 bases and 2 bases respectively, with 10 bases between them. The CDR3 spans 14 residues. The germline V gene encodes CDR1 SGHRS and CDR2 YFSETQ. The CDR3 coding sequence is TGCGCCAGCAGCCCCTCGGGTGGCAATCAGCCCCAGCATTTT. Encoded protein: CASSPSGGNQPQHF.

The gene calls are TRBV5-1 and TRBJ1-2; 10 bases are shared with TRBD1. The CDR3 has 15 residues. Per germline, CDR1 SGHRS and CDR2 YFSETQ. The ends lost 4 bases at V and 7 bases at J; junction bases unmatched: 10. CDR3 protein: CASSQGTGASSGYTF. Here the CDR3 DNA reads TGCGCCAGCAGCCAAGGGACAGGGGCATCGTCTGGCTACACCTTC.

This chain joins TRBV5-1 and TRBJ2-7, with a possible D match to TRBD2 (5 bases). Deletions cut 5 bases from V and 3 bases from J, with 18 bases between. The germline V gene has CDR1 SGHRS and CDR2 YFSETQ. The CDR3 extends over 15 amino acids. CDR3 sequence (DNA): TGCGCCAGCAGACAAACTAACCGGGATAACTACGAGCAGTACTTC. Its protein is CASRQTNRDNYEQYF.

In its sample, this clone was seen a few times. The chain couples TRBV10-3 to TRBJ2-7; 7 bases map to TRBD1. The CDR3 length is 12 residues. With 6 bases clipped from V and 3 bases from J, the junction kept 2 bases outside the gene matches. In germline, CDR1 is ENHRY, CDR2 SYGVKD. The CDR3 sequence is CAIRGDSYEQYF. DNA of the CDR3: TGTGCCATCAGAGGGGACAGCTACGAGCAGTACTTC.

CDR3 DNA: TGTGCCAGCAGCCCCACTTCGGCGGGTATTGGCACAGATACGCAGTATTTT. Its translation is CASSPTSAGIGTDTQYF. This chain joins TRBV7-9 and TRBJ2-3, with D possibly matching TRBD2 (5 bases). CDR1 SEHNR and CDR2 FQNEAQ come from the germline V gene (reference sequence). The CDR3 runs to 17 residues. V lost 5 bases, J lost 1 base, and 19 bases lay in between.

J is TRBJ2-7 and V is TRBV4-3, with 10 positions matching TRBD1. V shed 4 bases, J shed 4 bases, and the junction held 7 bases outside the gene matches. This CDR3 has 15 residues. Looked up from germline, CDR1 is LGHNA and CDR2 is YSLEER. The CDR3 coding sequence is TGCGCCAGCAGCCTAGCCGGGACAGGGGTTTACGAGCAGTACTTC. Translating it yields CASSLAGTGVYEQYF.

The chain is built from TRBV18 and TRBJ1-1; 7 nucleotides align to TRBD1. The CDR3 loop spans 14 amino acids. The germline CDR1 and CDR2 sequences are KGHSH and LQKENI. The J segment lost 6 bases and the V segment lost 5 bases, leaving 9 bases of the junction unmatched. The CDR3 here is CASSAYTGDPEAFF. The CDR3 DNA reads TGTGCCAGCTCAGCATATACAGGGGATCCTGAAGCTTTCTTT.